The following is a T cell receptor (beta chain) sequence with its context. These data are taken from a study of OX40 agonist ivuxolimab in advanced cancers. About the research overall: Enrollees could have had prior anti-PD-1, anti-PD-L1 or anti-CTLA-4 therapy, which 40% to 45% had received.

Data came from immunoSEQ multiplex PCR; TCRdb stores just in-frame clones and leaves some out. The table shows approximately 82,000 clones, with roughly 90% occurring only once. The CDR3 consists of 13 residues. Trimming cost V 6 bases and J 6 bases, with 15 bases left between them. Germline CDR1 MNHNY, CDR2 SVGAGI (reference sequence). This TCR came from an adult with an advanced solid tumor such as melanoma, head and neck, liver or kidney cancer. Sequencing was performed on CD4+ or CD8+ T cells sorted from blood, taken in a trial of the OX40 agonist ivuxolimab. The rearrangement uses TRBV6-6 and TRBJ2-7; D gene uncertain. For the CDR3, the DNA is TGTGCCAGCAGGAGGACCGATACCGGCGAGCAGTACTTC. Residues: CASRRTDTGEQYF.